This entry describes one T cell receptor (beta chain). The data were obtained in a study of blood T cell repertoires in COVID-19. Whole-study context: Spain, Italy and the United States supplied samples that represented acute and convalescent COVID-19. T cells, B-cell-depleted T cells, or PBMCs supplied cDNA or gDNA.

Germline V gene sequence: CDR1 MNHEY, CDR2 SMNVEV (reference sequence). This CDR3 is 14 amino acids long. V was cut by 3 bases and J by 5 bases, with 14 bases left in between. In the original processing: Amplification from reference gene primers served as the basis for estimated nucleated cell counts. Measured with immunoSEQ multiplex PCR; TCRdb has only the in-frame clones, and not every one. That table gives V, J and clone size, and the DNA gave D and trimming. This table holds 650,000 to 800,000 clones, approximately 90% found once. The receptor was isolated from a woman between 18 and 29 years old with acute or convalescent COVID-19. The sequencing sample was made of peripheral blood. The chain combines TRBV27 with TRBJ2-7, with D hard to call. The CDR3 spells CASSFLAAWDEQYF. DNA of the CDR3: TGTGCCAGCAGTTTCCTCGCGGCGTGGGACGAGCAGTACTTC.